One T cell receptor beta chain is described in this entry. Antigen: not known. CD4+ T cells that had been cultured provided DNA sequenced with the Oncomine TCR Beta short-read assay. From the PCR reads, TCRdb called clonotypes with MiXCR, one entry per CDR3 protein. The data contain 20,000 to 30,000 distinct CDR3 sequences, roughly 40% of them singletons. Trimming stripped 3 bases from V and 3 bases from J, with 9 bases between. CDR3 length: 13 amino acids. The germline CDR1 and CDR2 sequences are MDHEN and SYDVKM. Described time point: late sampling 161 to 241 days after vaccination in a few convalescent patients. Treatment in this sample: roughly ten-day PBMC culture with coronavirus spike peptide pools or control peptides (ViraFEST assay). T cells were expanded with peptide pools, and expanded clonotypes were identified by TCR sequencing. The entry originates in a study of vaccination and CD4 T cells after COVID-19. Study-wide context: At a median about 94 days (range 35 to 161) after diagnosis, post-COVID samples were drawn. Samples were taken after vaccination, a median of approximately 72 days after dose two, with a range of 14 to 241.

Sample: CD4+ T cells from blood, cultured in vitro, taken about 7 months after SARS-CoV-2 vaccination. This chain uses TRBV28 with TRBJ2-7; no definite D call. This TCR derives from a human donor who had recovered from COVID-19. CDR3 in amino acids: CASSFVNNYEQYF. The CDR3 DNA is TGTGCCAGCAGTTTCGTCAACAACTACGAGCAGTACTTC.